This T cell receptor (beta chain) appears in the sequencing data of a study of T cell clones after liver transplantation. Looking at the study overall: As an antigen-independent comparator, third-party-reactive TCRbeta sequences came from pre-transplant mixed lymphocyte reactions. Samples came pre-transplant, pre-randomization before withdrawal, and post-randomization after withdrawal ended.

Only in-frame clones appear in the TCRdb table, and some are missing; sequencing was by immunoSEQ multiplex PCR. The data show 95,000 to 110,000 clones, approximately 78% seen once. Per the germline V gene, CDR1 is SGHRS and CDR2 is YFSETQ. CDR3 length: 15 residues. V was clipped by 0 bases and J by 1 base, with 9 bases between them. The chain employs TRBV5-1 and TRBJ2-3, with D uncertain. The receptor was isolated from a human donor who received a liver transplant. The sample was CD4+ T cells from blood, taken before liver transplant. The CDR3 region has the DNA TGCGCCAGCAGCTTGGAGTCTAGAGGCACAGATACGCAGTATTTT. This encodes CASSLESRGTDTQYF.